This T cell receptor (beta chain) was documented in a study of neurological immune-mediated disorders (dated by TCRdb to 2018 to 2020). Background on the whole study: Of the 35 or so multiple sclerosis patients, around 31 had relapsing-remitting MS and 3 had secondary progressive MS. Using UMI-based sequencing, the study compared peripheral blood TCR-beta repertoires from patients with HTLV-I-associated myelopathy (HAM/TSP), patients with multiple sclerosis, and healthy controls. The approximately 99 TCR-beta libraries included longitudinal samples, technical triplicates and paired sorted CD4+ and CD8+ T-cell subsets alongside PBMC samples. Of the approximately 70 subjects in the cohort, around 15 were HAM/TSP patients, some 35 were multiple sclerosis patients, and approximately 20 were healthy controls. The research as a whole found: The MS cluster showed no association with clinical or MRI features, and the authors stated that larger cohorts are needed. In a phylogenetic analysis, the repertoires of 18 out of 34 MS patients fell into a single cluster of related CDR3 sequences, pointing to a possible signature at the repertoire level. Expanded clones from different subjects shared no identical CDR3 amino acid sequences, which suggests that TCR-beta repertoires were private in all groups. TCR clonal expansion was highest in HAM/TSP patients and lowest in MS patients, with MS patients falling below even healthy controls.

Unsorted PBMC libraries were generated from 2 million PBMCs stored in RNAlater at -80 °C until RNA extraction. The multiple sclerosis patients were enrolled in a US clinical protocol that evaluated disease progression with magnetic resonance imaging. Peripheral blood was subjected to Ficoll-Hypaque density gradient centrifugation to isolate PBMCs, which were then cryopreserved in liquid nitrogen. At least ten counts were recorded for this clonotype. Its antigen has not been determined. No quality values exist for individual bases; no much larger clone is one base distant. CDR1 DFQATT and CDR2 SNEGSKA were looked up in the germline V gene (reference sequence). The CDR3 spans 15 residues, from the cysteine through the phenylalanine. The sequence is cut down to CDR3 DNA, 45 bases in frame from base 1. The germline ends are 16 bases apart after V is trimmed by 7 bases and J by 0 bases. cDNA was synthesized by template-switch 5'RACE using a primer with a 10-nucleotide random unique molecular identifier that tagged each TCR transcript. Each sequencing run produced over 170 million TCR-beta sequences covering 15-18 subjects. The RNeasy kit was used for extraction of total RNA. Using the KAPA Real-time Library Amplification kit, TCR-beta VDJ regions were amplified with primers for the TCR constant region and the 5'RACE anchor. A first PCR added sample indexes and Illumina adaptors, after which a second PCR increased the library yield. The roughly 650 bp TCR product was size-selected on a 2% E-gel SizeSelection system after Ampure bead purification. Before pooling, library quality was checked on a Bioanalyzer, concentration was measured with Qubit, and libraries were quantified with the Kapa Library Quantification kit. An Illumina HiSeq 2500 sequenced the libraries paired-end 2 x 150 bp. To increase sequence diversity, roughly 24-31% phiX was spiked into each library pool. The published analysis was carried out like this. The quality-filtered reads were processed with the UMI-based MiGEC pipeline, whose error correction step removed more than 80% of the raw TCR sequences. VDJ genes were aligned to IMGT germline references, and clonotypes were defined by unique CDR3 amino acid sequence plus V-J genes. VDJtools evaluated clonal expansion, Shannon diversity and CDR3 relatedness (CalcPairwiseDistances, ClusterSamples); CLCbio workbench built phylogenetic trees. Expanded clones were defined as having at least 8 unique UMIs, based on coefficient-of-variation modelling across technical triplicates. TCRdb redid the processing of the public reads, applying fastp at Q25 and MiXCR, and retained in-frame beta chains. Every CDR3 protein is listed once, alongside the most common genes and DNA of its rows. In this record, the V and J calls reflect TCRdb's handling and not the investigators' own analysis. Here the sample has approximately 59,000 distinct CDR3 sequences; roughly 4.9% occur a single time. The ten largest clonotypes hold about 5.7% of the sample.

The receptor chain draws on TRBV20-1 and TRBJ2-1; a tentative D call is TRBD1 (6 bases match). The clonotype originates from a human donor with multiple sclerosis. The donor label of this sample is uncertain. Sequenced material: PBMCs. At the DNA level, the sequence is TGCAGTGGGACAGCCGAATCCAGCTCCTACAATGAGCAGTTCTTC. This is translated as CSGTAESSSYNEQFF.